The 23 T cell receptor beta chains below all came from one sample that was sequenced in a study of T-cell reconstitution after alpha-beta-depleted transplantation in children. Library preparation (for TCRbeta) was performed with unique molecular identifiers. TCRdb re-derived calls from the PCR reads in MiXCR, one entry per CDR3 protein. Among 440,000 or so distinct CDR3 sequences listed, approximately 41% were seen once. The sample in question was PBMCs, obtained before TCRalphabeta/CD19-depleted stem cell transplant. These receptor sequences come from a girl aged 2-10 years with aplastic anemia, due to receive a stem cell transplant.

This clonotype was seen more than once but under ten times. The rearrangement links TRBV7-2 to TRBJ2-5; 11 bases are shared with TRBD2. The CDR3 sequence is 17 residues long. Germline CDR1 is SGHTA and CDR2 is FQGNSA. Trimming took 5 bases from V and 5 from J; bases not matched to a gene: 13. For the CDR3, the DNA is TGTGCCAGCAGCCACTTGTCGACTAGCGGGACGGGTGAGACCCAGTACTTC. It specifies CASSHLSTSGTGETQYF.

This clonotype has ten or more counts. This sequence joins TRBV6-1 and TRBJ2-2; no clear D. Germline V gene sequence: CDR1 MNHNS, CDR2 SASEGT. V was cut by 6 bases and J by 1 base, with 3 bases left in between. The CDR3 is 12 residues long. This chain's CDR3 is CASSENTGELFF. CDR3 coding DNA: TGTGCCAGCAGCGAGAACACCGGGGAGCTGTTTTTT.

The DNA for the CDR3 is TGTGCCAGCACCACTACCGGGACAGGGGTCTACGAGCAGTACTTC. Translated: CASTTTGTGVYEQYF. The chain recombines TRBV28 with TRBJ2-7; 10 positions match TRBD1. Germline CDR1 MDHEN, CDR2 SYDVKM. The CDR3 runs 15 residues. Losses at the gene ends were 7 bases for V and 3 bases for J; bases not matched to a gene: 9.

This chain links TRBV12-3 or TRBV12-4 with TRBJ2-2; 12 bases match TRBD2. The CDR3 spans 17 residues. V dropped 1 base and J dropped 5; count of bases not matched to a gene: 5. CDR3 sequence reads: CASSLDRGLAGTGELFF. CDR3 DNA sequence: TGTGCCAGCAGTTTAGATCGGGGACTAGCGGGTACCGGGGAGCTGTTTTTT.

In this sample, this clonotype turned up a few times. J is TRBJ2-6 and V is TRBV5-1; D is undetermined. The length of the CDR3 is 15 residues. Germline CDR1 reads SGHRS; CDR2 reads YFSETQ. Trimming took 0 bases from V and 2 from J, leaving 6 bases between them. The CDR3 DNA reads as TGCGCCAGCAGCTTGGTTACGGCTGGGGCCAACGTCCTGACTTTC. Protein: CASSLVTAGANVLTF.

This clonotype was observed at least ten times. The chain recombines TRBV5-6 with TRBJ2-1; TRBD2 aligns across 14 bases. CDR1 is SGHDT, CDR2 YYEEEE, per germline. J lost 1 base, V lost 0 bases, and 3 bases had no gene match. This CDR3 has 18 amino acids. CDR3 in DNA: TGTGCCAGCAGCTTGGGACTAGCGGGAGGGCGGTCCTACAATGAGCAGTTCTTC. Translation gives CASSLGLAGGRSYNEQFF. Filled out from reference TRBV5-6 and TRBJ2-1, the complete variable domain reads DAGVTQSPTHLIKTRGQQVTLRCSPKSGHDTVSWYQQALGQGPQFIFQYYEEEERQRGNFPDRFSGHQFPNYSSELNVNALLLGDSALYLCASSLGLAGGRSYNEQFFGPGTRLTVL.

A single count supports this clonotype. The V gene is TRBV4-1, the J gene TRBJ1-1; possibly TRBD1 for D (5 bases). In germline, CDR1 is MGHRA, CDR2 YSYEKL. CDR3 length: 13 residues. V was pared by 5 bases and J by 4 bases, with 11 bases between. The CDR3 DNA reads TGCGCCAGCAGCGCAGGGTTTGGCACTGAAGCTTTCTTT. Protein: CASSAGFGTEAFF.

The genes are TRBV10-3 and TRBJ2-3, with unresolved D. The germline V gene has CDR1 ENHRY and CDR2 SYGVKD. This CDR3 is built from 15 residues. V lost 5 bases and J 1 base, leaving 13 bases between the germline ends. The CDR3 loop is CAISRGHPRTDTQYF. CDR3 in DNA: TGTGCCATCAGTCGTGGGCACCCTCGCACAGATACGCAGTATTTT.

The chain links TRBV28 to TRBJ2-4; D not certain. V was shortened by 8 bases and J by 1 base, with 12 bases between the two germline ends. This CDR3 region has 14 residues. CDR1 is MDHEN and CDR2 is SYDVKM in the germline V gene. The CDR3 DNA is TGTGCCAGCCCGTGGGTTGGGGCCAAAAACATTCAGTACTTC. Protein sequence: CASPWVGAKNIQYF.

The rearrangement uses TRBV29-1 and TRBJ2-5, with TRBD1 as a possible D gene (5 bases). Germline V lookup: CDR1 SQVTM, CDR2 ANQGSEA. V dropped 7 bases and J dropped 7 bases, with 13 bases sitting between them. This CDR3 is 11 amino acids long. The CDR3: CSAPGWGTQYF. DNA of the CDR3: TGCAGCGCACCAGGGTGGGGGACCCAGTACTTC. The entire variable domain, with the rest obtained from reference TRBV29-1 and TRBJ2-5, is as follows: SAVISQKPSRDICQRGTSLTIQCQVDSQVTMMFWYRQQPGQSLTLIATANQGSEATYESGFVIDKFPISRPNLTFSTLTVSNMSPEDSSIYLCSAPGWGTQYFGPGTRLLVL.

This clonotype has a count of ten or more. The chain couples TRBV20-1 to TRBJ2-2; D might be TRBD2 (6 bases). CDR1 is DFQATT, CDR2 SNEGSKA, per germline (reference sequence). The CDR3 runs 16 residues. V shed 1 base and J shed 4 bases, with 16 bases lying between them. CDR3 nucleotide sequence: TGCAGTGCTAGAGGGTCACGCGGGATTGGCACCGGGGAGCTGTTTTTT. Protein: CSARGSRGIGTGELFF.

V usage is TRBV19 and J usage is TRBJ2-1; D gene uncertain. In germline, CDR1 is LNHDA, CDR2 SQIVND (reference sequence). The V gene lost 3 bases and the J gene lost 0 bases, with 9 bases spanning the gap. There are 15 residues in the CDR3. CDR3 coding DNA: TGTGCCAGTAGTATCCCCATCAGCTCCTACAATGAGCAGTTCTTC. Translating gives CASSIPISSYNEQFF.

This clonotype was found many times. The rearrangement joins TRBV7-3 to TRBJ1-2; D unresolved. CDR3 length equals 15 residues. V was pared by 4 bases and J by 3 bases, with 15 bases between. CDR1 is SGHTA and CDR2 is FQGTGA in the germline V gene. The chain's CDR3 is CASSSYLVGDYGYTF. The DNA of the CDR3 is TGTGCCAGCAGCTCCTACCTGGTCGGGGACTATGGCTACACCTTC.

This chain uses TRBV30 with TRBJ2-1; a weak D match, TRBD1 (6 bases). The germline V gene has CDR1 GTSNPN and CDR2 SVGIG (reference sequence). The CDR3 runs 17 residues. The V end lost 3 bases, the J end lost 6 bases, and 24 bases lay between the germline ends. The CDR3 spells CAWRVGKTGSHANEQFF. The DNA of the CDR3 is TGTGCCTGGAGAGTTGGTAAAACAGGGTCTCATGCCAATGAGCAGTTCTTC.

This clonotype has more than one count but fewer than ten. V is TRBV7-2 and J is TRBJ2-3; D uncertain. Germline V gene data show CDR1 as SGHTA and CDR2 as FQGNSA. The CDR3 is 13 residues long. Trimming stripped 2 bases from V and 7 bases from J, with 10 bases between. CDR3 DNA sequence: TGTGCCAGCAGCTTATCGCCTCCCAATACGCAGTATTTT. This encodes CASSLSPPNTQYF.

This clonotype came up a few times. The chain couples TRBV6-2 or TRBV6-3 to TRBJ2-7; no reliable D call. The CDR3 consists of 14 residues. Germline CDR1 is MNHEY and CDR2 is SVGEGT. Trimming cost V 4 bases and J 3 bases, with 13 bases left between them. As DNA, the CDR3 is TGTGCCAGCAGTTGGACGTCTCACGGCTACGAGCAGTACTTC. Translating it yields CASSWTSHGYEQYF.

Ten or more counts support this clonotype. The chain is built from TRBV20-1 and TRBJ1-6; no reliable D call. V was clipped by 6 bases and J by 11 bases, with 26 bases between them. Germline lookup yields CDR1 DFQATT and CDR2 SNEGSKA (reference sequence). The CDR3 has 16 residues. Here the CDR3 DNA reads TGCAGTGCCATACGCCACGACGGGCCGACCTCGCCACCCCTCCACTTT. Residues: CSAIRHDGPTSPPLHF.

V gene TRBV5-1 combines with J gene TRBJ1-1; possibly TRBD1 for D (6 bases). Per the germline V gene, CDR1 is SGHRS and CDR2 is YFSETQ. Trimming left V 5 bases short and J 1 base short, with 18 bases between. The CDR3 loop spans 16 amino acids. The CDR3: CASRLRGGGGNTEAFF. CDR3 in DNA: TGCGCCAGCAGGCTGAGAGGGGGTGGGGGGAACACTGAAGCTTTCTTT.

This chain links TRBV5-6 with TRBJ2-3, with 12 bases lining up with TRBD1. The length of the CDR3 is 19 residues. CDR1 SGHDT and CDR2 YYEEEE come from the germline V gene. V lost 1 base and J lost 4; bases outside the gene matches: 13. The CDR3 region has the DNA TGTGCCAGCAGCTTGCGTGGGACAGGGGGCGAATTTCACGCAGATACGCAGTATTTT. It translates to CASSLRGTGGEFHADTQYF.

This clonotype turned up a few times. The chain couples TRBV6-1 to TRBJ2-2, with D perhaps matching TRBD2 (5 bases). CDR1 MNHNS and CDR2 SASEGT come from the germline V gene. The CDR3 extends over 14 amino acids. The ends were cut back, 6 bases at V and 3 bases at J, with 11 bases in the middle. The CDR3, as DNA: TGTGCCAGCAGACCGGGGTGGGACACCGGGGAGCTGTTTTTT. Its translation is CASRPGWDTGELFF.

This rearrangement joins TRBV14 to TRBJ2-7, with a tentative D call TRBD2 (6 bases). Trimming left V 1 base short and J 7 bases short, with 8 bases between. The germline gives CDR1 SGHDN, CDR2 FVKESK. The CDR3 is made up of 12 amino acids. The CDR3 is CASSQGRGEQYF. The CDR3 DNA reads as TGTGCCAGCAGCCAAGGACGGGGGGAGCAGTACTTC.

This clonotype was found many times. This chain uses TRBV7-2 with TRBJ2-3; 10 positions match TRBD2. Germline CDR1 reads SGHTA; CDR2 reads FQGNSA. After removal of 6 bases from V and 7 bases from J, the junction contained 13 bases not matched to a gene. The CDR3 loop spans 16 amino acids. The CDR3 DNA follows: TGTGCCAGCAGGTTTACCGGGACTAGCGTTTTAAATACGCAGTATTTT. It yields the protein CASRFTGTSVLNTQYF.

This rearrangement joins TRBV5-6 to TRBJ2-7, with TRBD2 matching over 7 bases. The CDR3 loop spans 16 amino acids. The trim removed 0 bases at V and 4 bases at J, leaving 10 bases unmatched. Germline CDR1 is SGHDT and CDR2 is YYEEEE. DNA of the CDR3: TGTGCCAGCAGCTTGGTCGGCGGGGGACCTACATACGAGCAGTACTTC. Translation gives CASSLVGGGPTYEQYF.